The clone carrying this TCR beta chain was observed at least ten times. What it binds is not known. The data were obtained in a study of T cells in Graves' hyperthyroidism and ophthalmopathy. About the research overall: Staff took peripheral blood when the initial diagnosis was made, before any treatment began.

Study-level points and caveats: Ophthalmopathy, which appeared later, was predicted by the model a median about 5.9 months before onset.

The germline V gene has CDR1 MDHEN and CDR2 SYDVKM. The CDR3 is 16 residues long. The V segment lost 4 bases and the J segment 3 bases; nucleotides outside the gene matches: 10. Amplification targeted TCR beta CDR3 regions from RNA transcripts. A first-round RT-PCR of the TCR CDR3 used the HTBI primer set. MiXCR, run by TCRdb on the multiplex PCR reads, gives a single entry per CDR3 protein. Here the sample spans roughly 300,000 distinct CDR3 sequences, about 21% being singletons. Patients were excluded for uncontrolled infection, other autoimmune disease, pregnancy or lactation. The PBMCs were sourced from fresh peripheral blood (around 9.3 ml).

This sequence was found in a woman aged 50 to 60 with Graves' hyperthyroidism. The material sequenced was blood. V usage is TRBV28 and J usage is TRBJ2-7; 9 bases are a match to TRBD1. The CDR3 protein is CASSSHRDRAHYEQYF. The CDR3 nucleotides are TGTGCCAGCAGTTCTCACCGGGACAGGGCTCACTACGAGCAGTACTTC.